The 22 T cell receptor beta chains presented below share a single source sample, sequenced in a study of T cells after yellow fever vaccination. In TCRdb, the 5' RACE reads were re-called with MiXCR into one record per CDR3 protein. The sample comprises some 130,000 distinct CDR3 sequences, 6.6% of which are singletons, and more than 0.6% rests with the top ten. The specimen comprised CD4+ T cells sorted from PBMCs, sampled 10 days after the yellow fever booster vaccination. The receptors shown here come from a man aged 30 to 39 who received the YFV17D yellow fever vaccine.

In this sample, this clonotype turned up many times. The junction shows a germline mismatch at one end, possibly a read error. CDR3 amino acids: CASSMGTPSNF. Written as DNA, the CDR3 is TGTGCCAGCAGTATGGGGACACCGAGTAACTTC. The rearrangement joins TRBV2 to TRBJ2-7; perhaps TRBD1 as D (6 bases). Germline V gene data show CDR1 as SNHLY and CDR2 as FYNNEI. This CDR3 is built from 11 residues.

This clonotype has a handful of counts. This rearrangement joins TRBV4-3 to TRBJ2-3; 8 nucleotides agree with TRBD2. Looked up from germline, CDR1 is LGHNA and CDR2 is YSLEER. The CDR3 runs to 16 residues. Germline trimming cut 0 bases from V and 2 bases from J; bases unmatched to any gene: 4. CDR3 region: CASSQETGRATDTQYF. The CDR3, as DNA: TGCGCCAGCAGCCAAGAAACCGGGAGGGCCACAGATACGCAGTATTTT.

The sample holds many counts of this clonotype. This chain joins TRBV7-8 and TRBJ2-2, with TRBD1 identical over 10 bases. V lost 5 bases, J lost 4 bases, and 10 bases stayed unmatched. CDR1 is SGHVS, CDR2 FQNEAQ, per germline. The CDR3 is 17 residues long. CDR3 residues: CASSRASRDRGTGELFF. The CDR3 nucleotides read TGTGCCAGCAGCCGAGCCTCCCGGGACAGGGGCACCGGGGAGCTGTTTTTT.

This clonotype showed up just a few times. The CDR3 loop reads CSAAALAGGLETQYF. The CDR3 DNA sequence: TGCAGTGCTGCCGCTCTAGCGGGAGGGCTAGAGACCCAGTACTTC. V and J are TRBV20-1 and TRBJ2-5; 12 nucleotides agree with TRBD2. CDR3 length: 15 amino acids. The germline gives CDR1 DFQATT, CDR2 SNEGSKA (reference sequence). The J segment lost 4 bases and the V segment lost 5 bases, leaving 8 bases of the junction unmatched.

This clonotype has ten or more counts. The V and J genes are TRBV7-9 and TRBJ2-4; D might be TRBD1 (6 bases). Trimming cost V 5 bases and J 2 bases, with 7 bases left between them. CDR1 and CDR2 (germline): SEHNR, FQNEAQ (reference sequence). The CDR3 totals 13 residues. The CDR3 region is CASSGQPKNIQYF. The DNA of the CDR3 is TGTGCCAGCAGCGGACAGCCCAAAAACATTCAGTACTTC.

Many counts were recorded for this clonotype. The CDR3 spells CASDRGQETQYF. CDR3 in DNA: TGTGCCAGCGACAGGGGCCAAGAGACCCAGTACTTC. This chain connects TRBV28 to TRBJ2-5, with 8 bases matching TRBD1. V lost 8 bases to trimming and J lost 1 base; unmatched junction nucleotides: 0. Per the germline V gene, CDR1 is MDHEN and CDR2 is SYDVKM. The CDR3 is made up of 12 amino acids.

There are many counts of this clonotype. The chain uses TRBV5-1 and TRBJ2-1, with 12 bases identical to TRBD1. Germline trimming cut 5 bases from V and 8 bases from J; bases unmatched to any gene: 14. The CDR3 totals 17 residues. The germline gives CDR1 SGHRS, CDR2 YFSETQ. CDR3 sequence: CASREPGQGAISHEQFF. In DNA form, the CDR3 reads TGCGCCAGCAGAGAGCCGGGACAGGGGGCGATCTCCCATGAGCAGTTCTTC.

Ten or more counts support this clonotype. The chain recombines TRBV7-2 with TRBJ2-4, with D possibly TRBD2 on 5 matching bases. CDR1 and CDR2 from the germline V gene are SGHTA and FQGNSA. CDR3 length equals 14 residues. V was trimmed by 1 base and J by 1 base, leaving 5 bases between them. The CDR3 here is CASSLERAKNIQYF. The CDR3 DNA reads as TGTGCCAGCAGCTTAGAGCGGGCCAAAAACATTCAGTACTTC.

This clonotype was seen ten or more times. This sequence joins TRBV7-2 and TRBJ2-7; 11 bases map to TRBD1. The CDR3 is 15 amino acids. V lost 3 bases and J lost 2; bases outside the gene matches: 3. Germline lookup yields CDR1 SGHTA and CDR2 FQGNSA. CDR3 residues: CASSFPGQGAYEQYF. DNA for the CDR3: TGTGCCAGCAGCTTCCCGGGACAGGGGGCCTACGAGCAGTACTTC.

This sequence joins TRBV12-3 or TRBV12-4 and TRBJ2-5; no reliable D call. The V gene lost 5 bases and the J gene lost 5 bases, with 12 bases spanning the gap. This CDR3 has 13 amino acids. The CDR3 region is CASSKGMGETQYF. CDR3 coding DNA: TGTGCCAGCAGTAAGGGAATGGGGGAGACCCAGTACTTC.

In its sample, this clonotype was seen many times. The chain has TRBV24-1 and TRBJ2-4; the D gene is possibly TRBD2 (5 bases). This CDR3 is 17 amino acids long. In germline, CDR1 is KGHDR, CDR2 SFDVKD. Trimming removed 1 base at V and 0 bases at J, with 12 bases between. The CDR3 sequence: CATSDFLGALAKNIQYF. DNA of the CDR3: TGTGCCACCAGTGATTTTTTGGGAGCTCTAGCCAAAAACATTCAGTACTTC.

This clonotype was counted many times. The chain uses TRBV7-2 and TRBJ2-1, with 11 bases matching TRBD2. Per the germline V gene, CDR1 is SGHTA and CDR2 is FQGNSA. Trimming at V came to 3 bases and at J to 6 bases, leaving 4 bases not matched to a gene. The CDR3 has 15 residues. CDR3 nucleotides: TGTGCCAGCAGCTTTCGGGGGACTAGCGGCAATGAGCAGTTCTTC. As protein: CASSFRGTSGNEQFF.

This chain joins TRBV6-5 and TRBJ2-1, with 14 bases identical to TRBD2. Germline V gene data show CDR1 as MNHEY and CDR2 as SVGAGI. CDR3 length: 18 amino acids. V gave up 4 bases and J gave up 2 bases; unmatched junction bases: 7. The CDR3 is CASSSGTSGRSTYNEQFF. CDR3 nucleotides: TGTGCCAGCAGTTCGGGGACTAGCGGGAGAAGCACCTACAATGAGCAGTTCTTC.

This clonotype was counted only a few times. CDR3 in DNA: TGTGCCAGCAGCGCCGGGACTAGTAACACCGGGGAGCTGTTTTTT. Its translation: CASSAGTSNTGELFF. This chain uses TRBV5-5 with TRBJ2-2; 8 bases fit TRBD2. CDR1 SGHKS and CDR2 YYEKEE come from the germline V gene (reference sequence). This CDR3 region has 15 residues. Trimming removed 4 bases from V and 2 bases from J; junction bases left unmatched: 4.

This clonotype was seen at least ten times. This sequence joins TRBV5-1 and TRBJ1-1; D remains unclear. V was cut by 0 bases and J by 1 base, with 13 bases left in between. The germline V gene encodes CDR1 SGHRS and CDR2 YFSETQ. The CDR3 extends over 16 amino acids. The CDR3 coding sequence is TGCGCCAGCAGCTTGGCGGTTGGGTCGGGGAACACTGAAGCTTTCTTT. Its protein is CASSLAVGSGNTEAFF.

This clonotype was picked up many times. V is TRBV12-3 or TRBV12-4 and J is TRBJ2-6; TRBD1 matches at 9 bases. Unmatched junction bases numbered 9, after V lost 5 bases and J lost 4 bases. The CDR3 has 17 amino acids. The CDR3 region is CASSLTTGGVGANVLTF. The CDR3 bases are TGTGCCAGCAGTCTGACTACAGGGGGCGTCGGGGCCAACGTCCTGACTTTC.

This clonotype was seen more than once but under ten times. This chain links TRBV7-2 with TRBJ2-1; 8 bases agree with TRBD2. CDR1 is SGHTA, CDR2 FQGNSA, per germline. V lost 4 bases and J lost 6; bases outside the gene matches: 5. The CDR3 runs to 14 residues. CDR3 protein: CASSWVAGINEQFF. The CDR3 bases are TGTGCCAGCAGCTGGGTAGCGGGAATCAATGAGCAGTTCTTC.

This clonotype was seen a few times. V and J are TRBV5-1 and TRBJ1-2; no clear D. Deletions cut 0 bases from V and 1 base from J, with 7 bases between. The germline gives CDR1 SGHRS, CDR2 YFSETQ. The CDR3 is 14 amino acids. The CDR3 DNA sequence: TGCGCCAGCAGCTTGGGGAGTATTAACTATGGCTACACCTTC. It codes for CASSLGSINYGYTF.

This clonotype came up many times. V gene TRBV4-2 combines with J gene TRBJ2-2, with D possibly being TRBD2 (6 bases). Looked up from germline, CDR1 is LGHNA and CDR2 is YNFKEQ. The V gene lost 4 bases and the J gene lost 6 bases, with 18 bases spanning the gap. The CDR3 sequence is 16 residues long. CDR3 in amino acids: CASSPEPGEFSGELFF. Here the CDR3 DNA reads TGTGCCAGCAGCCCAGAGCCGGGAGAGTTCTCCGGGGAGCTGTTTTTT.

There are many counts of this clonotype. V usage is TRBV15 and J usage is TRBJ2-2; the D is unclear. Germline-derived CDR1 and CDR2 are LNHNV and YYDKDF (reference sequence). The germline V and J ends were trimmed by 0 bases and 7 bases, with 18 bases remaining between them. This CDR3 has 17 amino acids. CDR3 in DNA: TGTGCCACCAGCAGAGATTCGTTAGTAGCCCGAGTCGGGGAGCTGTTTTTT. Translating it yields CATSRDSLVARVGELFF.

This clonotype was detected ten times or more. This chain connects TRBV12-3 or TRBV12-4 to TRBJ1-5; D gene ambiguous. The V gene lost 4 bases and the J gene lost 5 bases, with 12 bases spanning the gap. The CDR3 is 14 amino acids. The CDR3 is CASSSSATHQPQHF. The CDR3 DNA reads as TGTGCCAGCAGTTCCTCAGCGACCCATCAGCCCCAGCATTTT.

This clonotype was counted between two and nine times. The chain combines TRBV3-1 with TRBJ1-1; 9 nucleotides align to TRBD1. This CDR3 is built from 15 residues. Per germline, CDR1 LGHDT and CDR2 YNNKEL (reference sequence). V gave up 3 bases and J gave up 3 bases; unmatched junction bases: 5. The CDR3 DNA is TGTGCCAGCAGCCATTCGGGACAGGGACACACTGAAGCTTTCTTT. Amino acids: CASSHSGQGHTEAFF.